Below are 24 T cell receptor beta chains sequenced from a single sample in a study of patients and donors after allogeneic stem cell transplantation. In TCRdb, the RT-PCR reads were re-called with MiXCR into one record per CDR3 protein. The profile covers roughly 230,000 distinct CDR3 sequences, with 13% to 15% appearing a single time and 9.5% to 13% taken by the ten largest. The source material was blood, either unsorted or a sorted T cell fraction (not recorded which). The receptor source for this set is a human donor who was either an allogeneic HSCT recipient or a stem cell or donor lymphocyte infusion donor (not recorded which). It is not recorded whose cells these are; they may come from a transplant donor.

This clonotype was picked up many times. This sequence joins TRBV4-3 and TRBJ1-1; D unclear. The CDR3 covers 15 residues. Germline CDR1 LGHNA, CDR2 YSLEER. V lost 0 bases, J lost 2 bases, and 10 bases lay in between. The DNA for the CDR3 is TGCGCCAGCAGCCAAGATGAAATTCCAAACACTGAAGCTTTCTTT. This codes for CASSQDEIPNTEAFF.

This clonotype was counted only a few times. The chain employs TRBV10-3 and TRBJ1-2; 7 nucleotides match TRBD1. The germline V gene encodes CDR1 ENHRY and CDR2 SYGVKD. There are 12 residues in the CDR3. V dropped 8 bases and J dropped 6; count of bases not matched to a gene: 6. CDR3 coding DNA: TGTGCCATCCGGGCAGGGGGGAATGGCTACACCTTC. Amino acid sequence: CAIRAGGNGYTF.

This clonotype was seen ten or more times. The chain combines TRBV6-5 with TRBJ2-3; D uncertain. The CDR3 consists of 15 residues. V dropped 2 bases and J dropped 1 base, with 10 bases sitting between them. The germline V gene has CDR1 MNHEY and CDR2 SVGAGI. CDR3 region: CASSYTPGRTDTQYF. Written as DNA, the CDR3 is TGTGCCAGCAGTTACACCCCAGGCCGCACAGATACGCAGTATTTT.

V gene TRBV5-6 combines with J gene TRBJ1-1; TRBD1 agrees at 9 bases. The CDR3 totals 16 residues. After removal of 4 bases from V and 1 base from J, the junction contained 8 bases not matched to a gene. Germline loops: CDR1 SGHDT, CDR2 YYEEEE. The CDR3 sequence: CASSPRDRVRNTEAFF. The CDR3, as DNA: TGTGCCAGCAGCCCCCGGGACAGGGTGCGGAACACTGAAGCTTTCTTT.

DNA of the CDR3: TGTGCCAGCAGGGTCGGTAGCACAGATACGCAGTATTTT. This translates into CASRVGSTDTQYF. The chain links TRBV11-3 to TRBJ2-3; D uncertain. CDR1 is SGHNT and CDR2 is YENEEA in the germline V gene. The CDR3 spans 13 residues. The V end was cut by 6 bases, the J end by 0 bases, with 7 bases between.

The J gene is TRBJ1-6, the V gene TRBV6-2 or TRBV6-3; no clear D gene. V shed 2 bases and J shed 13 bases, with 9 bases lying between them. Looked up from germline, CDR1 is MNHEY and CDR2 is SVGEGT. The CDR3 length is 12 residues. CDR3 sequence (DNA): TGTGCCAGCAGTTACGGGGATCTGCCCCTCCACTTT. Its translation: CASSYGDLPLHF.

CDR3 sequence reads: CATANRLVGSDTQYF. The CDR3 region has the DNA TGTGCCACCGCGAATCGGCTGGTTGGTTCAGATACGCAGTATTTT. The rearrangement links TRBV24-1 to TRBJ2-3, with D hard to call. V lost 9 bases and J lost 4, with 19 bases in between. CDR3 size: 15 residues. CDR1 KGHDR and CDR2 SFDVKD come from the germline V gene.

This clonotype has a count of ten or more. The rearrangement uses TRBV28 and TRBJ1-1; no definite D call. The germline V gene encodes CDR1 MDHEN and CDR2 SYDVKM. Trimming shortened V by 2 bases and J by 0 bases, and 7 bases separated the two germline ends. There are 14 residues in the CDR3. CDR3 coding DNA: TGTGCCAGCAGTTTAGGCCAGATGAACACTGAAGCTTTCTTT. Amino acid sequence: CASSLGQMNTEAFF.

This clonotype was seen at least ten times. This CDR3 is CSVQGANRDGYTF. The CDR3, as DNA: TGCAGCGTCCAGGGGGCGAATCGGGACGGCTACACCTTC. The chain links TRBV29-1 to TRBJ1-2; 8 nucleotides align to TRBD1. Germline V gene lookup returns CDR1 SQVTM and CDR2 ANQGSEA. V gave up 6 bases and J gave up 8 bases; unmatched junction bases: 11. CDR3 length: 13 residues.

This clonotype was seen many times. The rearrangement uses TRBV29-1 and TRBJ2-1, with 9 positions matching TRBD1. In germline, CDR1 is SQVTM, CDR2 ANQGSEA. The CDR3 totals 16 residues. Unmatched junction bases numbered 15, after V lost 4 bases and J lost 8 bases. CDR3 coding DNA: TGCAGCGTTGGACCAGATCGGGACAGGGTTTCGGATGAGCAGTTCTTC. It is translated as CSVGPDRDRVSDEQFF.

This clonotype was counted a few times. This sequence joins TRBV28 and TRBJ1-2; D unclear. Trimming shortened V by 4 bases and J by 3 bases, and 15 bases separated the two germline ends. Looked up from germline, CDR1 is MDHEN and CDR2 is SYDVKM. There are 15 residues in the CDR3. CDR3 loop: CASSSRIHGDYGYTF. The CDR3 DNA reads as TGTGCCAGCAGTTCAAGGATCCACGGGGACTATGGCTACACCTTC.

The chain uses TRBV20-1 and TRBJ1-1, with D perhaps TRBD1 (5 bases). The germline gives CDR1 DFQATT, CDR2 SNEGSKA (reference sequence). V was clipped by 6 bases and J by 9 bases, with 14 bases between them. The CDR3 runs 11 residues. The CDR3 DNA reads as TGCAGTGCCAGGGATGTCCGCCAAGCTTTCTTT. Protein sequence: CSARDVRQAFF.

This sequence joins TRBV5-4 and TRBJ2-7; 8 nucleotides match TRBD2. CDR1 is SGHNT, CDR2 YYREEE, per germline (reference sequence). The CDR3 loop spans 14 amino acids. V lost 5 bases, J lost 7 bases, and 11 bases stayed unmatched. Here the CDR3 DNA reads TGTGCCAGCAGTTCCGGGACACCGGGGGGGGAGCAGTACTTC. It is translated as CASSSGTPGGEQYF.

This clonotype appeared many times. The chain couples TRBV27 to TRBJ1-2; D may be TRBD1 (5 bases). The V end lost 1 base, the J end lost 7 bases, and 16 bases lay between the germline ends. CDR3 length: 15 amino acids. Germline loops: CDR1 MNHEY, CDR2 SMNVEV (reference sequence). CDR3 sequence (DNA): TGTGCCAGCAGTTTATTGCAGGGAATGGTATCTGGCTACACCTTC. This translates into CASSLLQGMVSGYTF.

The chain employs TRBV7-9 and TRBJ2-2, with D hard to call. The CDR3 length is 16 residues. V was clipped by 3 bases and J by 4 bases, with 15 bases between them. In germline, CDR1 is SEHNR, CDR2 FQNEAQ (reference sequence). CDR3: CASSFQLLTATGELFF. The CDR3 bases are TGTGCCAGCAGCTTCCAACTCCTAACCGCCACCGGGGAGCTGTTTTTT.

The gene calls are TRBV7-3 and TRBJ1-6; possibly TRBD1 for D (5 bases). The germline V gene has CDR1 SGHTA and CDR2 FQGTGA. The CDR3 runs to 14 residues. The V end was cut by 4 bases, the J end by 7 bases, with 11 bases between. The CDR3 loop is CASSSGARNSPLHF. The DNA for the CDR3 is TGTGCCAGCAGCTCCGGGGCTAGGAATTCACCCCTCCACTTT.

The table lists this clonotype with many counts. V and J are TRBV3-1 and TRBJ2-1; TRBD2 matches at 10 bases. Unmatched junction bases numbered 10, after V lost 1 base and J lost 10 bases. The CDR3 is 16 amino acids. Germline V gene lookup returns CDR1 LGHDT and CDR2 YNNKEL (reference sequence). The CDR3 loop is CASSQGVAGGSGEQFF. CDR3 nucleotide sequence: TGTGCCAGCAGCCAAGGGGTAGCGGGGGGAAGTGGGGAGCAGTTCTTC.

The gene calls are TRBV9 and TRBJ2-5, with 12 bases matching TRBD2. J was trimmed by 2 bases and V by 0 bases; bases with no gene match: 5. There are 17 residues in the CDR3. CDR1 and CDR2 from the germline V gene are SGDLS and YYNGEE. DNA for the CDR3: TGTGCCAGCAGCGTAGACCTAGCGGGGGGGTCACAAGAGACCCAGTACTTC. Translated: CASSVDLAGGSQETQYF.

This sequence joins TRBV7-6 and TRBJ1-3; a weak D match, TRBD1 (5 bases). This CDR3 contains 15 residues. Per the germline V gene, CDR1 is SGHVS and CDR2 is FNYEAQ. V was shortened by 1 base and J by 4 bases, with 11 bases between the two germline ends. CDR3 bases: TGTGCCAGCAGCTTAGTGGGGGACGGAGGAAACACCATATATTTT. It codes for CASSLVGDGGNTIYF. Variable domain in full (rest from reference TRBV7-6 and TRBJ1-3): GAGVSQSPRYKVTKRGQDVALRCDPISGHVSLYWYRQALGQGPEFLTYFNYEAQQDKSGLPNDRFSAERPEGSISTLTIQRTEQRDSAMYRCASSLVGDGGNTIYFGEGSWLTVV.

J is TRBJ1-2 and V is TRBV6-5; TRBD1 aligns across 8 bases. Germline CDR1 is MNHEY and CDR2 is SVGAGI. The CDR3 runs 13 residues. Trimming cost V 0 bases and J 8 bases; bases outside gene matches: 2. The DNA of the CDR3 is TGTGCCAGCAGTTACTCGGACAGGGCCGGCTACACCTTC. This gives the protein CASSYSDRAGYTF.

This clonotype was detected only a few times. V gene TRBV4-3 combines with J gene TRBJ2-3, with 7 bases aligning to TRBD2. CDR1 is LGHNA and CDR2 is YSLEER in the germline V gene. The junction had 10 bases not matched to a gene; V was cut back by 5 bases and J by 8 bases. The CDR3 runs 14 residues. In DNA form, the CDR3 reads TGCGCCAGCAGCTATGCGGGGGAGGCGGGTACGCAGTATTTT. Protein: CASSYAGEAGTQYF.

This clonotype was counted a few times. The gene calls are TRBV3-1 and TRBJ1-2; no clear D gene. V lost 1 base to trimming and J lost 2 bases, with 11 bases between them. From germline, CDR1 is LGHDT and CDR2 YNNKEL (reference sequence). The CDR3 spans 15 residues. CDR3 DNA: TGTGCCAGCAGCCAAGGGGTCCGGGCCAACTATGGCTACACCTTC. Amino acids: CASSQGVRANYGYTF.

The chain links TRBV13 to TRBJ1-2; D possibly corresponds to TRBD1 (6 bases). This CDR3 is built from 15 residues. Germline CDR1 PRHDT, CDR2 FYEKMQ (reference sequence). Trimming removed 0 bases from V and 5 bases from J, with 13 bases in between. The CDR3 DNA sequence: TGTGCCAGCAGCTTAGGCCTGGGGGGCGCTTATGGCTACACCTTC. It yields the protein CASSLGLGGAYGYTF.

The V call is TRBV30, the J call TRBJ1-3; 7 nucleotides align to TRBD1. V was pared by 2 bases and J by 0 bases, with 10 bases of the junction left unmatched. Germline lookup yields CDR1 GTSNPN and CDR2 SVGIG (reference sequence). The length of the CDR3 is 17 residues. The CDR3 nucleotides read TGTGCCTGGAGTAAACCGGGACAGCGAAGCTCTGGAAACACCATATATTTT. Protein: CAWSKPGQRSSGNTIYF.